The entry that follows covers one TCR beta chain sequence. Its antigen is unidentified. This specimen belongs to a study of cytomegalovirus exposure and HLA in healthy donors. Study-wide points: Usually a TCR sequence was rare, but some public TCRs were found in many donors. About 180 TCR beta chains were listed as cytomegalovirus-associated.

The PCR ran on 60 Vbeta and 13 Jbeta primers. Clones were sequenced by immunoSEQ multiplex PCR, and TCRdb holds only the in-frame ones, with some missing. The profile shows under 200,000 clones, 75% to 80% of them singletons. This CDR3 comprises 16 residues. The germline gives CDR1 SGDLS, CDR2 YYNGEE. V shed 5 bases and J 5 bases; nucleotides not matched to a gene: 12. This sequence originates from a woman between 40 and 50 years old in good health and CMV-seropositive. This chain joins TRBV9 and TRBJ2-1; TRBD2 matches 8 bases. The sample was PBMCs. CDR3 loop: CASSSNPGGADNEQFF. As DNA, the CDR3 is TGTGCCAGCAGTTCCAATCCCGGGGGGGCGGACAATGAGCAGTTCTTC.